This T cell receptor beta chain was obtained from a study of blood T cell repertoires in COVID-19. Study-level background: Sites in the United States, Italy and Spain provided acute and convalescent COVID-19 samples.

V lost 4 bases, J lost 5 bases, and 7 bases stayed unmatched. The CDR3 has 15 residues. Germline V lookup: CDR1 ENHRY, CDR2 SYGVKD. Recovery among Cohort 3 donors was established by two negative PCRs, clearance, or symptom resolution. In the original analysis: Researchers report that nucleated cell counts were estimated from reference gene primer amplification. Assay: immunoSEQ multiplex PCR; the TCRdb copy retains only in-frame clones and omits some. Clone size and V and J calls were adopted from that table, with D and trimming inferred from the DNA. The sample has a few hundred thousand clones; about four fifths are singletons.

The sequence was collected from a woman aged 45-60 years who had recovered from COVID-19. The sequencing sample was made of PBMCs or T cells enriched from blood (not recorded which). The chain joins TRBV10-3 to TRBJ2-1; 8 bases line up with TRBD2. CDR3 coding DNA: TGTGCCATCAGTGTTAGCGGGACCCTAGACAATGAGCAGTTCTTC. Protein product: CAISVSGTLDNEQFF.